This TCR beta chain was found in a study of blood T cell repertoires in COVID-19. On the study more broadly: Specimens from acute and convalescent COVID-19 originated in the United States, Italy and Spain. From T cells, B-cell-depleted T cells, or PBMCs came the material, which was cDNA or gDNA.

The CDR3 runs to 13 residues. V lost 5 bases, J lost 4 bases, and 11 bases lay in between. Germline assignment: CDR1 SGHDN and CDR2 FVKESK. In the source study's methods: Amplification of reference gene primers provided the estimated nucleated cell counts. TCRdb's table, derived via immunoSEQ multiplex PCR, lists solely in-frame clones and lacks some. The V and J calls and clone size are taken from that table; D and trimming were inferred from the DNA. The sample consists of about 25,000 clones, about 88% of them appearing once. Sequenced material: peripheral blood. This clonotype originated in a human donor in a cohort sampled during active COVID-19. The gene calls are TRBV14 and TRBJ2-5, with D maybe TRBD2 (5 bases). CDR3 residues: CASSKWTVETQYF. Written as DNA, the CDR3 is TGTGCCAGCAGCAAATGGACTGTAGAGACCCAGTACTTC.